This TCR beta chain appears in the sequencing data of a study of early stage breast cancer tumors. Looking at the study overall: ER+/PR+/HER2- status applied to twelve of 16 invasive breast tumors. Average read coverage per sample was roughly 9.1-fold.

A remark on this clone: Its antigen is currently unknown.

Findings and limits, study-wide: Tumors had roughly 2.5-fold higher T cell density than normal breast.

Here immunoSEQ multiplex PCR was the method, and the copy in TCRdb shows in-frame clones only, minus some. The sample has fewer than 30,000 clones, 80% seen once. The sample comprised blood. This receptor was obtained from a person aged 55 to 75 with breast cancer.

The CDR3 DNA sequence: TGTGCCAGCTCGCCGGGATATGGGCAGTTCTTC. Amino acid sequence: CASSPGYGQFF. The chain combines TRBV7-9 with TRBJ2-1; D is possibly TRBD2 (5 bases). This CDR3 contains 11 residues. In germline, CDR1 is SEHNR, CDR2 FQNEAQ (reference sequence). V lost 8 bases, J lost 12 bases, and 14 bases lay in between. Full variable domain (rest looked up from reference TRBV7-9 and TRBJ2-1): DTGVSQNPRHKITKRGQNVTFRCDPISEHNRLYWYRQTLGQGPEFLTYFQNEAQLEKSRLLSDRFSAERPKGSFSTLEIQRTEQGDSAMYLCASSPGYGQFFGPGTRLTVL.